This TCR beta chain was recovered during a study of naive and memory T cell subsets. CD4+ T cell IFNgamma after overnight CMV lysate exposure gave donor CMV status. On this clonotype itself: Its antigen is unidentified.

The study's findings and limits: Findings for naive and memory subsets could not be checked against ground truth. Possibly reflecting memory cells re-expressing CD45RA, a few larger clonotypes occurred in naive repertoires, especially CD8. In naive cells, over 95% of TCR sequences were seen only once.

V lost 0 bases, J lost 4 bases, and 6 bases lay in between. Per germline, CDR1 LGHNT and CDR2 FRNRAP. This CDR3 region has 14 residues. The beta constant-region primer was an equimolar mix of two oligonucleotides covering TRBC1 and TRBC2. Nested alpha and beta constant-region primers with the SP2 primer drove four PCR rounds on ligated cDNA. Each CDR3 protein is one row after TCRdb ran MiXCR on the UMI-ligation and nested PCR reads. In the table there are approximately 140,000 distinct CDR3 sequences, about 20% of which are singletons. The material sequenced was naive CD8+ T cells from blood. The chain is built from TRBV12-5 and TRBJ1-4; D remains unclear. The receptor was derived from a human donor in good health. This CDR3 is CASGLVGYNEKLFF. CDR3 nucleotides: TGTGCTAGTGGTTTGGTTGGGTATAATGAAAAACTGTTTTTT.